This T cell receptor (beta chain) was captured by sequencing in a study of blood T cell repertoires in COVID-19. Study at large: Whether acute or convalescent, the COVID-19 samples came from the United States, Italy and Spain.

The CDR3 runs to 13 residues. Per the germline V gene, CDR1 is SNHLY and CDR2 is FYNNEI. Trimming removed 3 bases at V and 12 bases at J, with 12 bases between. Self-reported history from a screening survey and questionnaire set each donor's cohort. Original data processing: Scientists estimated how many nucleated cells there were by amplifying reference gene primers. Sequencing used immunoSEQ multiplex PCR; TCRdb keeps in-frame clones, though not all of them. V, J and clone size reflect that table, while D and trimming were determined from the DNA. The table has 270,000 or so clones, roughly 91% seen once.

The source material was PBMCs or T cells enriched from blood (not recorded which). The chain uses TRBV2 and TRBJ1-6; D may be TRBD1 (5 bases). This TCR was recovered from a woman between 40 and 55 years old with acute COVID-19. The CDR3 region has the DNA TGTGCCAGCAGTGACAGGGCCCCGAAACCCCTCCACTTT. Its translation: CASSDRAPKPLHF.